This TCR beta chain appears in the sequencing data of a study of blood T cells in healthy people across ages (dated by TCRdb to about 2015). Describing the broader study: Template switching captured roughly one uniquely barcoded TCR beta cDNA molecule per two T cells in model experiments. The study measured age-related changes in TCR beta repertoire diversity using deep sequencing normalized with unique cDNA molecular identifiers. The donors were divided into four age groups: young (average approximately 17 years), middle-aged (over 35), aged (around 59) and long-lived (about 84). To avoid experimental bias, donors of different ages were distributed randomly across sequencing lanes. Two additional independent replicas of 1 million unique cDNA reads from the same blood draw were analyzed for two donors (one aged 18 to 29 and one aged 80 or older). Overall study outcomes, separate from this receptor: A strong correlation was found between observed TCR beta diversity and the percentage of naive T cells measured by flow cytometry. Donor CMV infection status was unknown, potentially confounding age-related changes in expanded clonotypes. Bulk unsorted PBMC profiling prevented conclusive comparison of naive and antigen-experienced compartments. Total diversity estimates from one million sequenced T cells were considered lower bounds and underestimates. The long-lived group showed more naive CD4+ T cells, fewer expanded clones and increased TCR diversity than the aged group, suggesting age selection. Observed TCR beta diversity per million T cells fell roughly linearly with age, and a significant reduction was already apparent by age roughly 40.

CDR1 and CDR2 are read off the germline V gene (reference sequence) as DFQATT and SNEGSKA. V is pruned by 5 bases and J by 6 bases, leaving 16 bases of the junction without a gene match. Inclusive of the bounding cysteine and phenylalanine, the CDR3 is 15 residues long. The entry retains the CDR3 DNA only, 45 bases that are in frame from base 1. This clonotype was seen only a few times. The antigen it binds to is not known. Base qualities are not at hand, and no much larger clone is one base apart. The method was 5' RACE. For sequencing, an Illumina HiSeq 2500 was employed. A second PCR of about 6 to 11 cycles was run with a J-beta primer mix and a sample-barcoded 5' primer. A template-switch 5' adaptor carrying 12 random nucleotides introduced a unique molecular identifier onto each TCR beta cDNA molecule. Each sample yielded at least 2.5 million CDR3-containing paired-end reads. First-strand cDNA synthesis was performed from all RNA using the Mint cDNA synthesis kit, with priming by a TRBC-specific oligonucleotide. Following uracil-DNA glycosylase treatment, all cDNA underwent a first 18-cycle PCR with the universal primers M1SS and BC2_uni_R. In the source study's methods: For normalization, 1 million high-quality reads were randomly selected from each sample, with every read carrying a distinct molecular identifier. Instead of being binned into consensus sequences, reads with shared molecular identifiers were discarded. CDR3 identification, clonotype clustering and error correction used MiTCR with a Q25 quality threshold and the strictest error-elimination algorithm. A nonparametric unseen species model with Euler transformation was used to estimate a lower bound on total TCR beta diversity. The public reads were reprocessed in TCRdb via fastp at Q25 and MiXCR, keeping in-frame beta chains. One record per CDR3 amino acid sequence lists the most common genes and DNA. What appears here as the V and J calls and clone size reflects TCRdb's work, not the paper's. The sample table shows approximately 880,000 distinct CDR3 sequences, and 40% to 60% are seen once. The ten largest clonotypes hold over 10% of the sample.

The approximately 39 donors, aged about 6 to 100 years, were systemically healthy Caucasian individuals from Russia. Each donor gave ten milliliters of peripheral blood, drawn into EDTA-treated Vacutainer tubes. PBMCs were isolated by Ficoll-Paque density-gradient centrifugation, with at least 7 million obtained per sample. Trizol reagent was used to extract total RNA from PBMCs, with at least 5.5 micrograms per sample. For every donor, an aliquot of PBMCs went through flow cytometry to measure the percentages of naive CD45RAhigh/CD27high T cells. Sample: blood. This TCR came from a man aged 30 to 45 in good health. Recombination joined TRBV20-1 with TRBJ2-7, and 7 junction bases match TRBD1. The CDR3 region has the sequence CSAPRPDRTGTEQYF. The sequence in DNA is TGCAGTGCTCCGCGACCGGATCGGACAGGAACCGAGCAGTACTTC.